This TCR beta chain was sequenced in a study of OX40 agonist ivuxolimab in advanced cancers. Repertoires were generated with immunoSEQ multiplex PCR, while TCRdb's copy carries only in-frame clones and drops some. The sample contains 92,000 or so clones, 84% of which appear only once. Study-wide results and limits: At 0.1 to 3.0 mg/kg, CD4+ and CD8+ blood T cells expanded clonally by week 6. The study found that CD8+ T cells averaged more expanded clones than CD4+. Individuals who were partial responders at 0.1-3.0 mg/kg had clonal expansion that ranked among the lowest.

As concerns this clone: Its matching antigen is unknown.

This clonotype was sampled from an adult with an advanced solid tumor such as melanoma, head and neck, liver or kidney cancer. This sample comprised CD4+ or CD8+ T cells sorted from blood, obtained in a trial of the OX40 agonist ivuxolimab.

The CDR3 bases are TGTGCCAGCAGTCACGGACAGCCGGTAGAGCAGTACTTC. This encodes CASSHGQPVEQYF. The chain links TRBV6-6 to TRBJ2-7, with a tentative D call TRBD1 (6 bases). Per the germline V gene, CDR1 is MNHNY and CDR2 is SVGAGI (reference sequence). Trimming stripped 5 bases from V and 7 bases from J, with 15 bases between. The CDR3 runs to 13 residues.